The sequence of this T cell receptor (beta chain) was determined in a study of cytomegalovirus exposure and HLA in healthy donors. Regarding the study as a whole: Differences between HLA loci emerged in a later analysis of TCR association rates, with DRB1 most and HLA-C fewest. Researchers counted roughly 160 TCR beta chains as cytomegalovirus-associated. It has been reported that TCR beta sequences accurately predicted the HLA-A and HLA-B alleles of most subjects.

It was with 60 Vbeta and 13 Jbeta primers that the PCR ran. TCRdb's table, derived via immunoSEQ multiplex PCR, lists solely in-frame clones and lacks some. The table lists some 150,000 clones, roughly 68% of them singletons. Trimming stripped 1 base from V and 4 bases from J, with 11 bases between. Germline CDR1 and CDR2: MGHRA and YSYEKL. The CDR3 sequence is 14 residues long. Concerning this clone itself: The target antigen is unknown.

Sequencing input: PBMCs. The genes are TRBV4-1 and TRBJ2-7, with a possible D match to TRBD1 (6 bases). The receptor was isolated from a man aged 55 to 70 in good health and CMV-seronegative. The CDR3 DNA sequence: TGCGCCAGCAGCCAAGTTGCGCAGGGGTACGAGCAGTACTTC. This codes for CASSQVAQGYEQYF.